This TCR beta chain comes out of a study of T cell responses to AZD1222 COVID-19 vaccine. Study-level results: Nearly half of unique spike-specific TCRs reportedly avoided B.1.351 and B.1.1.7 mutated regions. Two doses of AZD1222 preceded a rise in Spike-specific TCR breadth and depth.

Data came from immunoSEQ multiplex PCR; TCRdb stores just in-frame clones and leaves some out. This sample yields 150,000 to 250,000 clones, of which approximately 90% are seen a single time; about 3.5% belongs to the top ten. Second-dose intervals of approximately 4 or approximately 12 weeks were pooled. As concerns this clone: The target antigen is unknown.

Trimming removed 1 base at V and 0 bases at J, with 7 bases between. The germline CDR1 and CDR2 sequences are KGHSH and LQKENI. The CDR3 is 15 amino acids. The source was peripheral blood, collected 28 days after the second AZD1222 dose. The genes are TRBV18 and TRBJ1-3; D gene unclear. The TCR originated in an adult who received the AZD1222 COVID-19 vaccine. CDR3 protein: CASSPRRTSGNTIYF. The CDR3 DNA is TGTGCCAGCTCACCACGACGGACCTCTGGAAACACCATATATTTT.